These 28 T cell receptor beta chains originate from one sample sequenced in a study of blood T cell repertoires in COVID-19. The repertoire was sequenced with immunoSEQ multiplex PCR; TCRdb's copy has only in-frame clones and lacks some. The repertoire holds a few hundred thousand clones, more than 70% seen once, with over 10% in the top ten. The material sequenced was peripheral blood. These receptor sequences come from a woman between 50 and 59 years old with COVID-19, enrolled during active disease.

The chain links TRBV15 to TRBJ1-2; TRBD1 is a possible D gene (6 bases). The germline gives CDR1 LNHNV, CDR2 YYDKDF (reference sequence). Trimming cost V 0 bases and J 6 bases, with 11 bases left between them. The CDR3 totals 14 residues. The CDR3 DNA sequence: TGTGCCACCAGCAGAGATCGGGGGGGCAATGGCTACACCTTC. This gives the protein CATSRDRGGNGYTF.

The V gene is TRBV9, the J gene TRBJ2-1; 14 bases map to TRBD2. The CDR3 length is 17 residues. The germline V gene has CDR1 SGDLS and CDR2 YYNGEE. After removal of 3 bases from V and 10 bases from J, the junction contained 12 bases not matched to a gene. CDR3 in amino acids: CASSAHPGLAGVKEQFF. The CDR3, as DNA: TGTGCCAGCAGCGCTCACCCGGGACTAGCGGGGGTCAAGGAGCAGTTCTTC.

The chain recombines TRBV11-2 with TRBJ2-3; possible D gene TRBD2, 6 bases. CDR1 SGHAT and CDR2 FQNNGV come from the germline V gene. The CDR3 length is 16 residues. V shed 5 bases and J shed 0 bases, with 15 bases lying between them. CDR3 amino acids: CASSHSLAGSTDTQYF. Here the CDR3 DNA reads TGTGCCAGCAGCCACAGCTTGGCGGGGAGCACAGATACGCAGTATTTT. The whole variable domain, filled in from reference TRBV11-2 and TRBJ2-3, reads EAGVAQSPRYKIIEKRQSVAFWCNPISGHATLYWYQQILGQGPKLLIQFQNNGVVDDSQLPKDRFSAERLKGVDSTLKIQPAKLEDSAVYLCASSHSLAGSTDTQYFGPGTRLTVL.

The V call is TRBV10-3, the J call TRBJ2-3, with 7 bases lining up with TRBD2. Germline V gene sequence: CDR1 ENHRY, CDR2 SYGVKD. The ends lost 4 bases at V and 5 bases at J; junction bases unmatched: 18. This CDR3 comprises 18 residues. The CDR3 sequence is CAISGYSDRRGSLDTQYF. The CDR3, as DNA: TGTGCCATCAGTGGGTATTCGGATCGGCGGGGGTCCCTAGATACGCAGTATTTT.

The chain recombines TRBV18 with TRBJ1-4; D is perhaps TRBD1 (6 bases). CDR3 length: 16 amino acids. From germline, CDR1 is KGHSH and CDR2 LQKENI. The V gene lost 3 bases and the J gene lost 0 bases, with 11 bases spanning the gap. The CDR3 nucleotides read TGTGCCAGCTCACCCACTACAGGGTCAACTAATGAAAAACTGTTTTTT. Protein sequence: CASSPTTGSTNEKLFF.

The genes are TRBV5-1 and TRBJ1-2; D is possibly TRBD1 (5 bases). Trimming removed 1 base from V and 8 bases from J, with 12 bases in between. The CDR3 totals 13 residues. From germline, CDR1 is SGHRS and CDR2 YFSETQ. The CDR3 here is CASSLQSGAGYTF. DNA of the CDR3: TGCGCCAGCAGCTTGCAGAGTGGGGCGGGCTACACCTTC.

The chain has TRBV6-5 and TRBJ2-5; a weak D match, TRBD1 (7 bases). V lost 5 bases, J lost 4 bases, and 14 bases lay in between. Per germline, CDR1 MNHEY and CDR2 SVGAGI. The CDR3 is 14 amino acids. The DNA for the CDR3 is TGTGCCAGCAGTCTGGGGCAGGGGGGAGAGACCCAGTACTTC. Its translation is CASSLGQGGETQYF.

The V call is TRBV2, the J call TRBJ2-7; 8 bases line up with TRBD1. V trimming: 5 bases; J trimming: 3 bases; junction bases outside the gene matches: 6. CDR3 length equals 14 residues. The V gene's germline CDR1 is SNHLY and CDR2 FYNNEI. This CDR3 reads CASSLDRGYYEQYF. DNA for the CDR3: TGTGCCAGCAGTCTAGACAGGGGATACTACGAGCAGTACTTC.

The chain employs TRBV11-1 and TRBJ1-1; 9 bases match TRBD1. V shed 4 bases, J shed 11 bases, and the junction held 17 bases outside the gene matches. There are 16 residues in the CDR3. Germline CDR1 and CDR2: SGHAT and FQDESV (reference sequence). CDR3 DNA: TGTGCCAGCAGCTCACCCCGGGACAGGGATATGAAAGAGGCTTTCTTT. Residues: CASSSPRDRDMKEAFF.

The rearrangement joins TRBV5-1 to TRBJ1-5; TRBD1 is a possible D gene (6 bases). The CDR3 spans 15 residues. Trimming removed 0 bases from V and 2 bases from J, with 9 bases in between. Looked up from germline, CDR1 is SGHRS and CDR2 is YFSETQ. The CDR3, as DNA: TGCGCCAGCAGCTTGGACGGGGGGCGCAATCAGCCCCAGCATTTT. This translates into CASSLDGGRNQPQHF.

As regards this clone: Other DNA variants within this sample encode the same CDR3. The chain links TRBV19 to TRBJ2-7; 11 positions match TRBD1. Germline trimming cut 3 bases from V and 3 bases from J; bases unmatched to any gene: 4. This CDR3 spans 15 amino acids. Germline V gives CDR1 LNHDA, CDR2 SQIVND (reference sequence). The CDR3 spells CASSISGTGGYEQYF. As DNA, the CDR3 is TGTGCCAGTAGTATTTCTGGGACAGGGGGCTACGAGCAGTACTTC.

The CDR3 reads CASSVNTGELFF. In DNA, the CDR3 is TGCGCCAGCAGTGTAAACACCGGGGAGCTGTTTTTT. V and J are TRBV5-1 and TRBJ2-2; D unclear. Germline lookup yields CDR1 SGHRS and CDR2 YFSETQ. CDR3 size: 12 residues. V lost 5 bases and J 2 bases, leaving 4 bases between the germline ends. Supplemented by reference TRBV5-1 and TRBJ2-2, the full variable domain reads KAGVTQTPRYLIKTRGQQVTLSCSPISGHRSVSWYQQTPGQGLQFLFEYFSETQRNKGNFPGRFSGRQFSNSRSEMNVSTLELGDSALYLCASSVNTGELFFGEGSRLTVL.

The CDR3 DNA sequence: TGTGCCTGGAGTGTACTAAGGACTAGCTTAGGGGCAGATACGCAGTATTTT. Its translation is CAWSVLRTSLGADTQYF. V and J are TRBV30 and TRBJ2-3; 8 bases match TRBD2. J gave up 4 bases and V 0 bases, and 12 bases lay outside the gene matches. Looked up from germline, CDR1 is GTSNPN and CDR2 is SVGIG (reference sequence). The CDR3 totals 17 residues.

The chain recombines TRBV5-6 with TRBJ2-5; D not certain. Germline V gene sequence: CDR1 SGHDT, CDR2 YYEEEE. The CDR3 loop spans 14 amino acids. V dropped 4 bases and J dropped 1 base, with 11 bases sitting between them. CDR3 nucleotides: TGTGCCAGCAGCCCTGGAGTCGTCCAAGAGACCCAGTACTTC. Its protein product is CASSPGVVQETQYF.

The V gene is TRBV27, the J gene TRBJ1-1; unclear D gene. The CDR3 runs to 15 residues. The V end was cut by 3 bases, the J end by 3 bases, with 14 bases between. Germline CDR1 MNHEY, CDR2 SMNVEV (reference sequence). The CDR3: CASSLRPAGDTEAFF. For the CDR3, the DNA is TGTGCCAGCAGTTTGAGGCCCGCCGGCGACACTGAAGCTTTCTTT.

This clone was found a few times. The CDR3 region is CATEGARTGELFF. CDR3 coding DNA: TGTGCTACCGAGGGGGCCCGCACCGGGGAGCTGTTTTTT. The V gene is TRBV12-5, the J gene TRBJ2-2, with 7 bases identical to TRBD1. The CDR3 totals 13 residues. Germline CDR1 is LGHNT and CDR2 is FRNRAP. Germline trimming cut 10 bases from V and 4 bases from J; bases unmatched to any gene: 6. The complete variable domain, with remaining parts taken from reference TRBV12-5 and TRBJ2-2, reads DARVTQTPRHKVTEMGQEVTMRCQPILGHNTVFWYRQTMMQGLELLAYFRNRAPLDDSGMPKDRFSAEMPDATLATLKIQPSEPRDSAVYFCATEGARTGELFFGEGSRLTVL.

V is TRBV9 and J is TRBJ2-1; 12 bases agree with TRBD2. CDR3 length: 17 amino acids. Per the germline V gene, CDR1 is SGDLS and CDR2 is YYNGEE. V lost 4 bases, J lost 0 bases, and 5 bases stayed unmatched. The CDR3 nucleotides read TGTGCCAGCAGCACCCGGACTAGCGGGGCCTCCTACAATGAGCAGTTCTTC. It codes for CASSTRTSGASYNEQFF.

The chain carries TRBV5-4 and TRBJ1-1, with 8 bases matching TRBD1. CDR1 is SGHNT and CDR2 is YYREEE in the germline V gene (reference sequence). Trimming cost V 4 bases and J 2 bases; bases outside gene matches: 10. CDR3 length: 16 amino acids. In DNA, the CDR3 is TGTGCCAGCAGCCCTGAGACAGGGGCGTTAAACACTGAAGCTTTCTTT. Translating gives CASSPETGALNTEAFF.

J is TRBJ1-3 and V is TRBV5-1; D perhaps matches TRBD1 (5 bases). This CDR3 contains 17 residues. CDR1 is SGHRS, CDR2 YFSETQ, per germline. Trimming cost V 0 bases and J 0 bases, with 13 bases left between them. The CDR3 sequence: CASSLGGQGNSGNTIYF. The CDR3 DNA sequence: TGCGCCAGCAGCTTGGGCGGACAAGGGAACTCTGGAAACACCATATATTTT.

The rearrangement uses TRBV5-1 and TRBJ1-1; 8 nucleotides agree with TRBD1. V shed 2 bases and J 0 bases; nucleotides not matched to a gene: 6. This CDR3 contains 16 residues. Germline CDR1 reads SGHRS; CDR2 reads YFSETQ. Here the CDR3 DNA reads TGCGCCAGCAGCTTCGCAGGGGGCGCAATGAACACTGAAGCTTTCTTT. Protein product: CASSFAGGAMNTEAFF.

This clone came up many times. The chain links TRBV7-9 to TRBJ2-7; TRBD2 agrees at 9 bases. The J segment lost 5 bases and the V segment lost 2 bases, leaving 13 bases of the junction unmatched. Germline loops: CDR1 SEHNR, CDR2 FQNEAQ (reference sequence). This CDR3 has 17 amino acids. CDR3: CASSLMNRLAGQNEQYF. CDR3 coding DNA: TGTGCCAGCAGCTTAATGAATCGGCTAGCGGGGCAGAACGAGCAGTACTTC. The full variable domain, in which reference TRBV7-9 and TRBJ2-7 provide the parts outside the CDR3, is DTGVSQNPRHKITKRGQNVTFRCDPISEHNRLYWYRQTLGQGPEFLTYFQNEAQLEKSRLLSDRFSAERPKGSFSTLEIQRTEQGDSAMYLCASSLMNRLAGQNEQYFGPGTRLTVT.

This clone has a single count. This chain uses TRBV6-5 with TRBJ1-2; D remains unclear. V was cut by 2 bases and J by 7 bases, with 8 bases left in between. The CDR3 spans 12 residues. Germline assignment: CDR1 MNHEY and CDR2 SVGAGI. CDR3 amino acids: CASSYSPGGYTF. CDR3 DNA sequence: TGTGCCAGCAGTTACAGCCCGGGTGGCTACACCTTC.

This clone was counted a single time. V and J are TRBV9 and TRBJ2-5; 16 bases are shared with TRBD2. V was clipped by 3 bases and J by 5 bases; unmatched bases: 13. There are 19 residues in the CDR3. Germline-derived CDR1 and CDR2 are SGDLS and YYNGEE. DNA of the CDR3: TGTGCCAGCAGCGGCCGATCCGGGACTAGCGGGGGGGCCGGGGAGACCCAGTACTTC. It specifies CASSGRSGTSGGAGETQYF. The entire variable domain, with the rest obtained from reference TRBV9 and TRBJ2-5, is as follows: DSGVTQTPKHLITATGQRVTLRCSPRSGDLSVYWYQQSLDQGLQFLIQYYNGEERAKGNILERFSAQQFPDLHSELNLSSLELGDSALYFCASSGRSGTSGGAGETQYFGPGTRLLVL.

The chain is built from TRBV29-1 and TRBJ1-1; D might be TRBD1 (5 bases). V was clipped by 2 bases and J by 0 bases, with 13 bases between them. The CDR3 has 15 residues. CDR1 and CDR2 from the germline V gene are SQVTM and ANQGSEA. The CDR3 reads CSVEPQGVMNTEAFF. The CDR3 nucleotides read TGCAGCGTTGAACCCCAGGGCGTCATGAACACTGAAGCTTTCTTT. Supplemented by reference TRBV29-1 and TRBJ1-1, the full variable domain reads SAVISQKPSRDICQRGTSLTIQCQVDSQVTMMFWYRQQPGQSLTLIATANQGSEATYESGFVIDKFPISRPNLTFSTLTVSNMSPEDSSIYLCSVEPQGVMNTEAFFGQGTRLTVV.

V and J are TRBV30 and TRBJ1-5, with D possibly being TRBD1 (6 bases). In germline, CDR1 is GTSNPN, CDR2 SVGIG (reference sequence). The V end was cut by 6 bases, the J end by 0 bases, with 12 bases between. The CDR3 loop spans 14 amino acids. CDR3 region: CACQQGYSNQPQHF. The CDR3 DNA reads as TGTGCCTGCCAACAGGGCTATAGCAATCAGCCCCAGCATTTT.

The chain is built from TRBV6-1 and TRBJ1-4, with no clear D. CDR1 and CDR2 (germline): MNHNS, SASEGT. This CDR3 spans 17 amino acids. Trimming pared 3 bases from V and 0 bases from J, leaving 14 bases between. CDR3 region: CASSDVPAGTTNEKLFF. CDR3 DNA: TGTGCCAGCAGTGACGTGCCCGCGGGTACAACTAATGAAAAACTGTTTTTT.

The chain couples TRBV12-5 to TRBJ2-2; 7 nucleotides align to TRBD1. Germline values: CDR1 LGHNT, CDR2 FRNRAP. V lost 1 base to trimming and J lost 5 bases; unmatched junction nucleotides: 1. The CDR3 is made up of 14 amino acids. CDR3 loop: CASGLGTGTGELFF. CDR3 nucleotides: TGTGCTAGTGGTTTGGGGACAGGTACCGGGGAGCTGTTTTTT.

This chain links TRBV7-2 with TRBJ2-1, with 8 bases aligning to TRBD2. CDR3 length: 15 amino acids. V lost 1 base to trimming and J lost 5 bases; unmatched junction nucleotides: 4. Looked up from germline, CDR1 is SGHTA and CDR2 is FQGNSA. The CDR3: CASSLGTSRDNEQFF. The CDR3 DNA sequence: TGTGCCAGCAGCTTAGGGACTAGCCGTGACAATGAGCAGTTCTTC. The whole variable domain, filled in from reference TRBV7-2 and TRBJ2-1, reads GAGVSQSPSNKVTEKGKDVELRCDPISGHTALYWYRQSLGQGLEFLIYFQGNSAPDKSGLPSDRFSAERTGGSVSTLTIQRTQQEDSAVYLCASSLGTSRDNEQFFGPGTRLTVL.